The rows below give T cell receptor beta chains drawn from one sample of a study of cytomegalovirus exposure and HLA in healthy donors. Assay used: immunoSEQ multiplex PCR; TCRdb lists only in-frame clones, some missing. The table includes more than 300,000 clones, roughly 89% detected once. Source material: PBMCs. Receptor source: a young woman in good health and CMV-seronegative. Each CDR3 is given with its conserved first and last residue. A D gene is named only where the DNA matches it firmly. Clone size, where shown, is once, few, many, or a class for clones that have expanded.

d_call: TRBD2; v_call: TRBV11-2; cdr3_length: 15; j_call: TRBJ2-1; clone_size: once; cdr3_aa: CASSLLAGAGSEQFF; cdr3_nt: TGTGCCAGCAGCCTACTAGCGGGAGCAGGAAGTGAGCAGTTCTTC
d_call: TRBD1; v_call: TRBV27; cdr3_length: 13; j_call: TRBJ1-1; clone_size: -; cdr3_aa: CASSQGARTEAFF; cdr3_nt: TGTGCCAGCAGTCAGGGGGCGCGGACTGAAGCTTTCTTT
d_call: TRBD1; v_call: TRBV7-2; cdr3_length: 15; j_call: TRBJ2-3; clone_size: -; cdr3_aa: CASSQTDRVAYTQYF; cdr3_nt: TGTGCCAGCAGCCAAACTGACAGGGTGGCGTATACGCAGTATTTT
d_call: -; v_call: TRBV5-1; cdr3_length: 15; j_call: TRBJ2-5; clone_size: -; cdr3_aa: CASSHGAGDQETQYF; cdr3_nt: TGCGCCAGCAGCCACGGAGCCGGGGACCAAGAGACCCAGTACTTC
d_call: TRBD1; v_call: TRBV27; cdr3_length: 19; j_call: TRBJ2-6; clone_size: -; cdr3_aa: CASSGRDRGSGSGANVLTF; cdr3_nt: TGTGCCAGCAGTGGGCGGGACAGGGGTTCAGGATCTGGGGCCAACGTCCTGACTTTC
d_call: TRBD1; v_call: TRBV18; cdr3_length: 15; j_call: TRBJ1-1; clone_size: -; cdr3_aa: CASSYDRGMNTEAFF; cdr3_nt: TGTGCCAGCTCGTACGACAGGGGGATGAACACTGAAGCTTTCTTT
d_call: TRBD1; v_call: TRBV11-2; cdr3_length: 15; j_call: TRBJ2-7; clone_size: few; cdr3_aa: CASSSGQVVAYEQYF; cdr3_nt: TGTGCCAGCAGCTCGGGACAGGTGGTGGCCTACGAGCAGTACTTC
d_call: -; v_call: TRBV2; cdr3_length: 13; j_call: TRBJ2-3; clone_size: -; cdr3_aa: CASSEPLLGTQYF; cdr3_nt: TGTGCCAGCAGTGAACCCCTCCTCGGTACGCAGTATTTT
d_call: -; v_call: TRBV30; cdr3_length: 13; j_call: TRBJ1-1; clone_size: -; cdr3_aa: CAWGASGGAEAFF; cdr3_nt: TGTGCCTGGGGTGCATCCGGCGGGGCTGAAGCTTTCTTT
d_call: -; v_call: TRBV29-1; cdr3_length: 14; j_call: TRBJ1-1; clone_size: -; cdr3_aa: CSVEPGTQNTEAFF; cdr3_nt: TGCAGCGTGGAACCCGGGACACAAAACACTGAAGCTTTCTTT
d_call: -; v_call: TRBV6-1; cdr3_length: 13; j_call: TRBJ2-1; clone_size: -; cdr3_aa: CASSQLAGYEQFF; cdr3_nt: TGTGCCAGCAGCCAACTAGCTGGGTATGAGCAGTTCTTC
d_call: TRBD1; v_call: TRBV6-5; cdr3_length: 15; j_call: TRBJ2-7; clone_size: -; cdr3_aa: CASSWGQGIGYEQYF; cdr3_nt: TGTGCCAGCAGTTGGGGACAGGGGATAGGCTACGAGCAGTACTTC
d_call: -; v_call: TRBV6-6; cdr3_length: 16; j_call: TRBJ1-3; clone_size: -; cdr3_aa: CASRNRDTAGGNTIYF; cdr3_nt: TGTGCCAGCAGGAACCGGGACACAGCCGGAGGAAACACCATATATTTT
d_call: -; v_call: TRBV9; cdr3_length: 13; j_call: TRBJ2-1; clone_size: -; cdr3_aa: CASSAGGDNEQFF; cdr3_nt: TGTGCCAGCAGCGCCGGAGGTGACAATGAGCAGTTCTTC
d_call: TRBD1; v_call: TRBV14; cdr3_length: 16; j_call: TRBJ2-1; clone_size: -; cdr3_aa: CASSSRGGLHYNEQFF; cdr3_nt: TGTGCCAGCAGCTCCCGAGGGGGCCTCCACTACAATGAGCAGTTCTTC
d_call: TRBD1; v_call: TRBV5-1; cdr3_length: 16; j_call: TRBJ2-1; clone_size: -; cdr3_aa: CASSLLTGATYNEQFF; cdr3_nt: TGCGCCAGCAGCTTACTGACAGGGGCAACCTACAATGAGCAGTTCTTC